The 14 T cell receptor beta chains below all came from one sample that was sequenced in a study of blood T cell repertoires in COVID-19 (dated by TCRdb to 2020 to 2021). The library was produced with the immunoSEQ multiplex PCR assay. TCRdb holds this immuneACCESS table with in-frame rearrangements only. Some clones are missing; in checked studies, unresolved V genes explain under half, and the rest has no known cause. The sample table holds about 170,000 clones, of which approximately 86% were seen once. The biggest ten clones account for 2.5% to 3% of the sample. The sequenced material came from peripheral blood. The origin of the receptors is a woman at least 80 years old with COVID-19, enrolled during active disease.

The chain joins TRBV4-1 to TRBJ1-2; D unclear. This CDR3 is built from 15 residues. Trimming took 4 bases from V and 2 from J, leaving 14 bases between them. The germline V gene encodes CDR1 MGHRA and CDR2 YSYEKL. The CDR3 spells CASSLSPSGNYGYTF. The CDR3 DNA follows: TGCGCCAGCAGCCTTAGCCCGAGCGGGAACTATGGCTACACCTTC.

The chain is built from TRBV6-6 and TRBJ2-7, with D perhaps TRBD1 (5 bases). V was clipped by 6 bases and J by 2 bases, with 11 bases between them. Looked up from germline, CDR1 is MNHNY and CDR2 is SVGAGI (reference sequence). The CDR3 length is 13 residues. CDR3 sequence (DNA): TGTGCCAGCAGCGACAGTGAAACCTACGAGCAGTACTTC. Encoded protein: CASSDSETYEQYF.

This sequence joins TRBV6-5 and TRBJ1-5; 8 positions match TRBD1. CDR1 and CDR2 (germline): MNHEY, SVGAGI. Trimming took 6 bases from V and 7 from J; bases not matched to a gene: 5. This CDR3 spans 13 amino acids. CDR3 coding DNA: TGTGCCAGCAGGGACAGGGTCGGACAGCCCCAGCATTTT. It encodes CASRDRVGQPQHF.

The CDR3 DNA reads as TGTGCCAGCAGCTCTCGACTAGCGGGACGGACCGGGGAGCTGTTTTTT. Amino acid sequence: CASSSRLAGRTGELFF. This chain links TRBV5-4 with TRBJ2-2; 11 bases agree with TRBD2. This CDR3 region has 16 residues. The trim removed 3 bases at V and 5 bases at J, leaving 6 bases unmatched. Germline values: CDR1 SGHNT, CDR2 YYREEE (reference sequence).

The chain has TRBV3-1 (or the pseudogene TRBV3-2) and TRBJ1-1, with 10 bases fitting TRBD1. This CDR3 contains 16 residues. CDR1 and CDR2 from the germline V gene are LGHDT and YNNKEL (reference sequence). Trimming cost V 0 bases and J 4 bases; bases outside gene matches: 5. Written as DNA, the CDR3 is TGTGCCAGCAGCCAAGATGGGACAGGGGTTATCACTGAAGCTTTCTTT. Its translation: CASSQDGTGVITEAFF.

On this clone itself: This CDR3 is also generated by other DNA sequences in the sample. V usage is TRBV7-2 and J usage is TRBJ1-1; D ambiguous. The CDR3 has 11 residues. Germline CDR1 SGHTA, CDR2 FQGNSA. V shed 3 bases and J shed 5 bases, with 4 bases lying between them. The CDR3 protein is CASSFLTEAFF. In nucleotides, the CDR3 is TGTGCCAGCAGCTTTCTAACTGAAGCTTTCTTT. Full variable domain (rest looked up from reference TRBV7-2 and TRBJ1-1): GAGVSQSPSNKVTEKGKDVELRCDPISGHTALYWYRQSLGQGLEFLIYFQGNSAPDKSGLPSDRFSAERTGGSVSTLTIQRTQQEDSAVYLCASSFLTEAFFGQGTRLTVV.

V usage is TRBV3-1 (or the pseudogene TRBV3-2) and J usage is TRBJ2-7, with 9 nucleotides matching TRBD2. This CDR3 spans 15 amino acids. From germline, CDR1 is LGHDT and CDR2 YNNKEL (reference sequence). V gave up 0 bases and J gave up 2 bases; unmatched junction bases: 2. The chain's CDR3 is CASSQDSGSTYEQYF. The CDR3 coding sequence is TGTGCCAGCAGCCAAGATAGCGGGAGCACCTACGAGCAGTACTTC.

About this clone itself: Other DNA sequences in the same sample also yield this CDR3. The CDR3 nucleotides read TGTGCCAGCAGCTTAGGCGGGAGCGGGACCGGGGAGCTGTTTTTT. Protein sequence: CASSLGGSGTGELFF. The chain recombines TRBV11-3 with TRBJ2-2; 7 bases map to TRBD2. Germline V gene lookup returns CDR1 SGHNT and CDR2 YENEEA. With V trimmed by 1 base and J by 5 bases, 4 bases remained unmatched. CDR3 length: 15 amino acids.

CDR3 protein: CATKTGSQPQHF. DNA of the CDR3: TGTGCCACCAAGACAGGGTCTCAGCCCCAGCATTTT. The chain has TRBV19 and TRBJ1-5; 7 bases map to TRBD1. Per germline, CDR1 LNHDA and CDR2 SQIVND (reference sequence). V shed 10 bases and J 6 bases; nucleotides not matched to a gene: 6. The CDR3 is 12 amino acids.

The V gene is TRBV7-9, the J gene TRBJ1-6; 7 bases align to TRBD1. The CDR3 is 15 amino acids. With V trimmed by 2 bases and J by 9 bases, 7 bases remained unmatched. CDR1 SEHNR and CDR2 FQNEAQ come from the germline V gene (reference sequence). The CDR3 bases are TGTGCCAGCAGCTTACGTGAGGGGGCAAGTTCACCCCTCCACTTT. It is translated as CASSLREGASSPLHF.

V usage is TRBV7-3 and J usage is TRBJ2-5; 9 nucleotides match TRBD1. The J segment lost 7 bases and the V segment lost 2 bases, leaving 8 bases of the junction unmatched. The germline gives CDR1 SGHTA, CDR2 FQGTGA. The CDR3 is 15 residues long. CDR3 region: CASSLEPQGQGTQYF. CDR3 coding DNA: TGTGCCAGCAGCTTAGAACCCCAGGGACAGGGGACCCAGTACTTC.

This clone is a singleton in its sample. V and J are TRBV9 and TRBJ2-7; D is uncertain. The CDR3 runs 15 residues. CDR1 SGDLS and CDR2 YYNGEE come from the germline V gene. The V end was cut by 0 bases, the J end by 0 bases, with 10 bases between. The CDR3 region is CASSVGAGISYEQYF. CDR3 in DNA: TGTGCCAGCAGCGTAGGGGCAGGTATCTCCTACGAGCAGTACTTC.

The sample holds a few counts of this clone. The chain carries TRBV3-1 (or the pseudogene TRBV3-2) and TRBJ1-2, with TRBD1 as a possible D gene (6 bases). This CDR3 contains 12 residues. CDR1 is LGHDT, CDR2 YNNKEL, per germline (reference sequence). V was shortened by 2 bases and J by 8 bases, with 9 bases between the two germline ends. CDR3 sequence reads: CASSQTGTGYTF. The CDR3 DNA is TGTGCCAGCAGCCAAACAGGGACGGGCTACACCTTC.

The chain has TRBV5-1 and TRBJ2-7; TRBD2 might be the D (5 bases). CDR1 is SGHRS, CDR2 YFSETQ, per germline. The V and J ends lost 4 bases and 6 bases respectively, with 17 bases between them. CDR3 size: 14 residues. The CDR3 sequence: CASSLRIREVEQYF. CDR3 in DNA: TGCGCCAGCAGCCTGAGAATACGGGAAGTCGAGCAGTACTTC.